This T cell receptor (beta chain) is drawn from a study of follicular helper T cells after annual influenza vaccination (dated by TCRdb to 2017 to 2019). Some background on the complete study: Blood was collected on days 0, 7 and 28 after each seasonal influenza vaccination. One week after vaccination, a second recruited cohort of about a dozen subjects (Table S1) displayed a similar ICOS+CD38+ cTfh response. Some subjects were followed across successive annual vaccinations spanning the 2013-2014, 2014-2015 and 2015-2016 seasons to study recall of cTfh clones. Multi-year samples were available for six subjects, with four spanning two vaccination seasons and two spanning three seasons. The 2013-2014 samples were cryopreserved, while the 2015 samples were processed right after collection. Study-wide conclusions, independent of this receptor: Day 7 ICOS+CD38+ clones were most often found later in ICOS-CD38- cTfh, suggesting that subset may serve as a memory reservoir. Because only roughly 10-20% of the analyzed cells gave productive TCRB sequences, there was no way to sample rare clonotypes. ICOS+CD38+ cTfh clonality correlated with the frequency of that population, and its change correlated with the change in circulating plasmablast frequency. Successive annual vaccinations recalled a recurring oligoclonal ICOS+CD38+ cTfh response that included tetramer and AIM influenza-specific clonotypes.

The library was made by the immunoSEQ multiplex PCR assay. Adaptive Biotechnologies carried out TCRB amplification, library preparation, sequencing and preliminary bioinformatics at Survey level resolution. For TCRB sequencing, genomic DNA from sorted cTfh populations was amplified by multiplex PCR. The original methods were these. Clonality was calculated in R as 1 minus normalized Shannon entropy, and the Gini index was computed with the R package ineq. Overlap score was the summed counts of shared sequences divided by total counts of all sequences in both compared samples. The significance of shared clonotypes was tested with Fisher's exact test, assuming a theoretical repertoire of 10^7 TCRB sequences. TCRdb holds this immuneACCESS table with in-frame rearrangements only. Some clones are missing; in checked studies, unresolved V genes explain under half, and the rest has no known cause. V, J and clone size are those of that table, while D and trimming were read from the DNA. The table for this sample lists thousands of clones; over 65% of them were counted only once. Roughly 3.1% of the sample is taken by the ten largest.

This specimen's time point label, per the study, means: 2015-2016 season, 7 days after influenza vaccination. Seasonal inactivated influenza vaccine (Fluvarix) was administered to adults, and sorted blood CD4 subsets were tracked by TCRB sequencing before and after vaccination. To be eligible, subjects had to live in the community and must not have received influenza vaccine in the previous 6 months. Subjects were excluded for influenza vaccine contraindications, substance abuse, HIV/AIDS, active malignancy, immunomodulatory medication, or active illness such as respiratory infection. At each time point, somewhere between about 40 and 110 mL of blood was taken. Non-naive CD4+CXCR5+PD-1+ cells were defined as circulating Tfh and were sorted into ICOS+CD38+ and ICOS-CD38- fractions. Either Ficoll-Paque PLUS or SepMate separation was used to isolate PBMC. Before DNA extraction, cell subsets were sorted from PBMC on a BD FACS Aria.

As to this clone: Its antigen target is currently unknown. Base qualities are not recorded, but no much larger clone differs from it by a single base.

The germline V end is reduced by 1 base and the J end by 4 bases; junction bases left unmatched: 3. The cysteine opens and the phenylalanine closes a CDR3 of 14 amino acids. Only CDR3 DNA remains: 42 bases, in frame from the first base. Looking up the germline V gene yields CDR1 MDHEN and CDR2 SYDVKM. Sequenced material: CXCR5+ CD38- circulating T follicular helper cells from blood, taken 7 days after influenza vaccination. What this sample's cell subset or site label stands for: circulating Tfh, non-naive CD4+CXCR5+PD-1+ (ICOS+CD38+ or ICOS-CD38-). This chain is built from TRBV28 and TRBJ2-5; 7 bases in the junction line up with TRBD1. The receptor was derived from an adult who received the influenza vaccine. This receptor has the CDR3 CASSLSAGGETQYF. The DNA sequence follows: TGTGCCAGCAGTTTATCAGCAGGGGGAGAGACCCAGTACTTC.